In its sample, the clone carrying this TCR beta chain was seen many times. Its antigen is unidentified. TCRdb independently ran MiXCR on the 5' RACE reads; one entry per CDR3 protein. Here the sample spans 7,200 or so distinct CDR3 sequences, around 12% being singletons. This sample is drawn from a study of spatial heterogeneity in lung cancer. Overall study: An average of more than ten raw reads was observed per unique TCR and UMI combination. General study findings and limits: Within tumors, counts of expanded alpha and beta TCRs tracked tumor mutation counts. The numbers of ubiquitous and regional expanded TCRs correlated with ubiquitous and regional nonsynonymous mutations, respectively.

Germline assignment: CDR1 SGDLS and CDR2 YYNGEE. Trimming took off 3 bases at V and 10 bases at J, with 20 bases between the two ends. This CDR3 comprises 15 residues. The sample's time point: sample taken at primary tumor resection. Patients with untreated early-stage non-small cell lung cancer, numbering 72, were the donors. TCRs were sequenced from unsorted whole RNA of tumor, nontumor lung or PBMC. The sequence derives from a male donor with early-stage non-small cell lung cancer. The source was lung tumor tissue, collected at surgery. This chain links TRBV9 with TRBJ2-1; perhaps D is TRBD1 or TRBD2 (5 bases each). The CDR3 protein is CASSARGAQMGEQFF. The DNA for the CDR3 is TGTGCCAGCAGCGCAAGAGGGGCTCAAATGGGAGAGCAGTTCTTC.